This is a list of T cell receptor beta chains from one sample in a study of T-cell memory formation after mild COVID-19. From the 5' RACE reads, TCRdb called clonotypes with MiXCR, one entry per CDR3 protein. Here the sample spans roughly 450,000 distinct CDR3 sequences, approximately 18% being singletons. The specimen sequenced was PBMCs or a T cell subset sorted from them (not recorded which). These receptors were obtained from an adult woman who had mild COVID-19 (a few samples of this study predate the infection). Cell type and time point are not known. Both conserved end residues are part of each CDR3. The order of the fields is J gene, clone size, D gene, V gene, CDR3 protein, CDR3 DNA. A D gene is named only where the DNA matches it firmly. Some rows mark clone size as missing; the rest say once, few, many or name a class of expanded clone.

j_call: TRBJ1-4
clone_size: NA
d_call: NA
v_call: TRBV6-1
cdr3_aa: CASSRDKINEKLFF
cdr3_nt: TGTGCCAGCAGCCGGGACAAGATTAATGAAAAACTGTTTTTT

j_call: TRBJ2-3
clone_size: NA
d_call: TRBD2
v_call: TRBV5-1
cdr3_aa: CASSLPPSGSFADTQYF
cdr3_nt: TGCGCCAGCAGCTTGCCCCCTAGCGGGAGTTTCGCGGATACGCAGTATTTT

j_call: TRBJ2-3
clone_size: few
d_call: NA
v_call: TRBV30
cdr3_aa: CAWTLGRTPGTDTQYF
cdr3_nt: TGTGCCTGGACCCTGGGAAGGACCCCTGGGACAGATACGCAGTATTTT

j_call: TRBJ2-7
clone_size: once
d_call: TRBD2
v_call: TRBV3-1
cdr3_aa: CASSQEVTSGTDEQYF
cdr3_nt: TGTGCCAGCAGCCAAGAGGTGACTAGCGGGACGGACGAGCAGTACTTC

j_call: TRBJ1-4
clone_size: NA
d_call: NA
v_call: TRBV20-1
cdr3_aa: CSARGGDNEKLFF
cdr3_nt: TGCAGTGCTAGAGGAGGGGATAATGAAAAACTGTTTTTT

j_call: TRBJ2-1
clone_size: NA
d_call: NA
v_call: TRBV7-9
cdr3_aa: CASSFGGGSEQFF
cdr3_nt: TGTGCCAGCAGCTTTGGAGGGGGGAGTGAGCAGTTCTTC

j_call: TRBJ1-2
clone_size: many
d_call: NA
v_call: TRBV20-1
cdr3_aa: CSARDPGRGDNYGYTF
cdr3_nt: TGCAGTGCTAGAGATCCGGGCAGGGGCGATAACTATGGCTACACCTTC

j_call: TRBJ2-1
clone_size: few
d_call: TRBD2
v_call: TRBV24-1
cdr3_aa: CATSDLRAGAYNEQFF
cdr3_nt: TGTGCCACCAGTGATTTGCGGGCGGGAGCCTACAATGAGCAGTTCTTC

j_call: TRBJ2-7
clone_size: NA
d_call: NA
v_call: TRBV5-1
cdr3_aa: CASSRTSSTYEQYF
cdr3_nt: TGCGCCAGCAGCCGGACAAGTAGTACCTACGAGCAGTACTTC

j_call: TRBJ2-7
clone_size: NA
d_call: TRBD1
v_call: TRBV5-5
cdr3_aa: CASSLRDSTYEQYF
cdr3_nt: TGTGCCAGCAGCCTCCGGGACAGCACCTACGAGCAGTACTTC

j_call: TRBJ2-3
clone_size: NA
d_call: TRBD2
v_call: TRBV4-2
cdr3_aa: CASSQEFLAGGPGTDTQYF
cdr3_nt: TGTGCCAGCAGCCAAGAGTTTCTAGCGGGGGGGCCAGGCACAGATACGCAGTATTTT

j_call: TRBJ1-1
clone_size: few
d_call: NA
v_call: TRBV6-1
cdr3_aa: CASMAVLNTEAFF
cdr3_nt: TGTGCCAGCATGGCAGTGTTGAACACTGAAGCTTTCTTT

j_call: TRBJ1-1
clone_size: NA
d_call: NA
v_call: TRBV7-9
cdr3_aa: CASSTGLGRGVTEAFF
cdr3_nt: TGTGCCAGCAGCACTGGGCTAGGACGGGGGGTCACTGAAGCTTTCTTT

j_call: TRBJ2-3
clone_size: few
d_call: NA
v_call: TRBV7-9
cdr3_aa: CASSPGSGESTDTQYF
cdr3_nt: TGTGCCAGCAGCCCGGGGTCGGGGGAGAGCACAGATACGCAGTATTTT

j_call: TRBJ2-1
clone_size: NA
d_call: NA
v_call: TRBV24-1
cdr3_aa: CATSAPGVRGTYNEQFF
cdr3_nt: TGTGCCACCAGTGCCCCCGGGGTCAGGGGTACGTACAATGAGCAGTTCTTC

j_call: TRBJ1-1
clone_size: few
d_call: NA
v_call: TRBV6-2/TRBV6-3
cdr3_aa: CASTRSRGSTEAFF
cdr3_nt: TGTGCCAGCACACGCTCGAGGGGCAGCACTGAAGCTTTCTTT

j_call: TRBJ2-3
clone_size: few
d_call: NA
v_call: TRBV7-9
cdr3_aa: CASSLEGVKTDTQYF
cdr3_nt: TGTGCCAGCAGCTTAGAGGGGGTCAAAACAGATACGCAGTATTTT

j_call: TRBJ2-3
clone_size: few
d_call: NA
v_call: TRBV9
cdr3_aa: CASSVDLADTQYF
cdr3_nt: TGTGCCAGCAGCGTAGATCTAGCAGATACGCAGTATTTT

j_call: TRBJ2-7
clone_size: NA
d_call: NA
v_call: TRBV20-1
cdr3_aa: CSASAGTDLGEQYF
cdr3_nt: TGCAGTGCTAGTGCCGGGACGGACCTAGGGGAGCAGTACTTC

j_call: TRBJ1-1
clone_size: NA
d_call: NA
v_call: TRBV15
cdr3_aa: CATSRGEGIMNTEAFF
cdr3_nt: TGTGCCACCAGCAGAGGTGAGGGTATCATGAACACTGAAGCTTTCTTT

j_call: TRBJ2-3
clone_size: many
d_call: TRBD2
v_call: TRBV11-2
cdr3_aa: CASSFGLGGRTQYF
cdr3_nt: TGTGCCAGCAGCTTCGGACTAGGTGGTCGGACGCAGTATTTT

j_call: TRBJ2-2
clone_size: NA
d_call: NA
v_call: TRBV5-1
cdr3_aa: CASSFGAGMGPGELFF
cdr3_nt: TGCGCCAGCAGCTTCGGGGCAGGAATGGGACCCGGGGAGCTGTTTTTT

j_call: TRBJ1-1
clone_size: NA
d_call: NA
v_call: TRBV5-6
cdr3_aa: CASSGGTAKAFF
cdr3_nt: TGTGCCAGCAGCGGAGGGACGGCTAAGGCTTTCTTT

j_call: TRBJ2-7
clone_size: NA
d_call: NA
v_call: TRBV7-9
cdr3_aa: CASSPGRPPYEQYF
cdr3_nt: TGTGCCAGCAGCCCCGGAAGGCCCCCCTACGAGCAGTACTTC

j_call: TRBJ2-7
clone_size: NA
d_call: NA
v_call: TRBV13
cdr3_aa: CASSPQYGEQYF
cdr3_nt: TGTGCCAGCAGCCCGCAGTATGGGGAGCAGTACTTC

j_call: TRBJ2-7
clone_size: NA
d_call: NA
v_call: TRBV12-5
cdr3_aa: CASGPGRTYEQYF
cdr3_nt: TGTGCTAGTGGTCCCGGGAGAACCTACGAGCAGTACTTC

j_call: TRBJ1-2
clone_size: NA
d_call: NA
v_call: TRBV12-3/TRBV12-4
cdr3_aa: CASSLGRGTYGYTF
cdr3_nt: TGTGCCAGCAGTTTAGGGAGGGGGACCTATGGCTACACCTTC

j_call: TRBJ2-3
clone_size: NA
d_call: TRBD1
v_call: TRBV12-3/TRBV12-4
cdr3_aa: CASRPGQASTDTQYF
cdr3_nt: TGTGCCAGCAGACCGGGACAGGCGAGCACAGATACGCAGTATTTT

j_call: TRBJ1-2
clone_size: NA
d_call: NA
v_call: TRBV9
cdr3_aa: CASSVGEGPIYGYTF
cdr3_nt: TGTGCCAGCAGCGTAGGTGAGGGGCCGATCTATGGCTACACCTTC

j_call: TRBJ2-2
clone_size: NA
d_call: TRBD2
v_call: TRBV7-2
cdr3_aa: CASSLVLLAGGPTGELFF
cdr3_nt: TGTGCCAGCAGCTTAGTACTCCTAGCGGGGGGGCCCACCGGGGAGCTGTTTTTT

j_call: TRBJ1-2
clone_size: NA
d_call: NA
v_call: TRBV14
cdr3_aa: CASSQSGGVYGYTF
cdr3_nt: TGTGCCAGCAGCCAAAGTGGGGGAGTATATGGCTACACCTTC

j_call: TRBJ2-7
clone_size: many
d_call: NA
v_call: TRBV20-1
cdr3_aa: CSARDRSGGTEQYF
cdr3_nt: TGCAGTGCTAGAGATCGATCTGGCGGGACCGAGCAGTACTTC

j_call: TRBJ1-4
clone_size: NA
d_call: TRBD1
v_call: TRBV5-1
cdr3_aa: CASSKAEGAREKLFF
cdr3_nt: TGCGCCAGCAGCAAAGCCGAGGGGGCGAGGGAAAAACTGTTTTTT

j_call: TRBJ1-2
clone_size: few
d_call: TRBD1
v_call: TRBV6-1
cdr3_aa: CASWTGADRYYGYTF
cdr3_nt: TGTGCCAGTTGGACAGGGGCCGATAGGTACTATGGCTACACCTTC

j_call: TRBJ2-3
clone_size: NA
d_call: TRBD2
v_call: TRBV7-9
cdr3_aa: CASRLAGTTDTQYF
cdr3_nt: TGTGCCTCGAGGCTAGCGGGAACTACAGATACGCAGTATTTT

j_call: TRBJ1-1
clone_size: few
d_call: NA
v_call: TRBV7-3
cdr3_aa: CASSYLGGNPNTEAFF
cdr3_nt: TGTGCCAGCAGCTATCTGGGGGGGAATCCGAACACTGAAGCTTTCTTT

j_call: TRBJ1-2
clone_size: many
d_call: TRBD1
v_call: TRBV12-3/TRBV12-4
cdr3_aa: CASSPGTAYGYTF
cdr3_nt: TGTGCCAGCAGTCCAGGGACAGCCTATGGCTACACCTTC

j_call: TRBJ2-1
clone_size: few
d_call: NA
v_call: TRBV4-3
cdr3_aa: CASSQLTIYNEQFF
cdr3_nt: TGCGCCAGCAGCCAACTTACTATCTACAATGAGCAGTTCTTC

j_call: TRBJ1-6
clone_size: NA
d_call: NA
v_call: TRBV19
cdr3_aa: CASSKTRDGYNSPLHF
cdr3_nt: TGTGCCAGTAGTAAGACCCGGGACGGCTATAATTCACCCCTCCACTTT

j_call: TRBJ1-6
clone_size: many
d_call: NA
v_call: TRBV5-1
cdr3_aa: CASSLRERNSPLHF
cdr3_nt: TGCGCCAGCAGCTTGAGGGAACGCAATTCACCCCTCCACTTT

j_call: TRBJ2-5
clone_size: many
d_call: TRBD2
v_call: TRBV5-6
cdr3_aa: CASSLAEREGLETQYF
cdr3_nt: TGTGCCAGCAGCTTGGCCGAGCGGGAGGGCCTAGAGACCCAGTACTTC

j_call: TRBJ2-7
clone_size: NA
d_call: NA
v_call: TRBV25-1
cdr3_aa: CASSELGGEAYEQYF
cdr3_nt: TGTGCCAGCAGTGAATTAGGAGGGGAGGCCTACGAGCAGTACTTC

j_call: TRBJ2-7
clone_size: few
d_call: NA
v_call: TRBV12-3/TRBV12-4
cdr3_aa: CASSLDTPLNEQYF
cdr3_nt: TGTGCCAGCAGTTTAGATACCCCCCTCAACGAGCAGTACTTC

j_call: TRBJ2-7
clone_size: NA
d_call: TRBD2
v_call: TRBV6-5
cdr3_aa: CASSYSAGGGGEQYF
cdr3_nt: TGTGCCAGCAGTTACTCGGCGGGAGGGGGCGGGGAGCAGTACTTC

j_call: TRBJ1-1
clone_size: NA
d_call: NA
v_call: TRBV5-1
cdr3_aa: CASSFDGEAFF
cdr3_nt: TGCGCCAGCAGCTTCGACGGTGAAGCTTTCTTT

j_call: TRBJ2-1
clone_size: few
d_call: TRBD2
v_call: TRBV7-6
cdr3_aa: CASSFPAGTSGGDTSSYNEQFF
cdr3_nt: TGTGCCAGCAGCTTTCCCGCCGGGACTAGCGGGGGTGATACAAGCTCCTACAATGAGCAGTTCTTC

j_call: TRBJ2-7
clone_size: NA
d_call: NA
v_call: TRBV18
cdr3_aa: CASSPQRQGKGYEQYF
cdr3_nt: TGTGCCAGCTCACCACAAAGGCAGGGAAAAGGATACGAGCAGTACTTC

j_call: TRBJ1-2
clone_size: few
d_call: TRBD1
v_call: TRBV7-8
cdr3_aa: CASSLGPGQGRGYGYTF
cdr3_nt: TGTGCCAGCAGTTTAGGCCCGGGACAGGGTCGGGGCTATGGCTACACCTTC

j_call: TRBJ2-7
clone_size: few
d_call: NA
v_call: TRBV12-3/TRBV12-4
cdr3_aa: CASSSAIRGLTYEQYF
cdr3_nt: TGTGCCAGCAGTTCCGCGATTCGGGGGCTGACCTACGAGCAGTACTTC

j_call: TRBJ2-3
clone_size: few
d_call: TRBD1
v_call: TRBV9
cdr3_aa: CASSARQGASTDTQYF
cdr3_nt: TGTGCCAGCAGCGCCCGGCAGGGGGCAAGCACAGATACGCAGTATTTT

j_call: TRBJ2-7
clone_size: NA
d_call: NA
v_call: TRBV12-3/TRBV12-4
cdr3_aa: CASSRAGAAYEQYF
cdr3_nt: TGTGCCAGCAGCCGGGCAGGGGCGGCCTACGAGCAGTACTTC